A single sample is the source of the 26 T cell receptor beta chains below, sequenced in a study of graft-versus-host responses after intestinal transplantation. Using immunoSEQ multiplex PCR, the repertoire was profiled, and TCRdb retains in-frame clones only, with some absent. The data hold under 50,000 clones, with roughly nine tenths observed a single time. Source: PBMCs, taken roughly 270 days after transplant. All receptors come from a human patient who received an intestinal transplant, so some T cells may come from the graft donor.

This chain uses TRBV5-1 with TRBJ1-1; D perhaps matches TRBD1 (6 bases). The V gene's germline CDR1 is SGHRS and CDR2 YFSETQ. V was clipped by 4 bases and J by 0 bases, with 13 bases between them. There are 15 residues in the CDR3. The CDR3: CASSPNRAMNTEAFF. The CDR3 DNA follows: TGCGCCAGCAGCCCAAACAGGGCCATGAACACTGAAGCTTTCTTT.

The chain carries TRBV7-2 and TRBJ2-5; D is uncertain. The CDR3 runs 13 residues. Trimming stripped 0 bases from V and 5 bases from J, with 7 bases between. Germline V lookup: CDR1 SGHTA, CDR2 FQGNSA. In DNA form, the CDR3 reads TGTGCCAGCAGCTTAGCGCTAGGCGAGACCCAGTACTTC. Protein product: CASSLALGETQYF.

The chain combines TRBV6-5 with TRBJ1-3, with D tentatively TRBD1 (6 bases). The ends were cut back, 5 bases at V and 0 bases at J, with 8 bases in the middle. Germline V gene data show CDR1 as MNHEY and CDR2 as SVGAGI. CDR3 length: 14 residues. CDR3: CASSTGYSGNTIYF. In nucleotides, the CDR3 is TGTGCCAGCAGTACAGGGTACTCTGGAAACACCATATATTTT.

Notes on this clone: One junction end disagrees with the germline gene, perhaps due to a read error. CDR3: CAWSVLRYNERFF. CDR3 bases: TGTGCCTGGAGTGTACTCCGCTACAATGAGCGGTTCTTC. The chain employs TRBV30 and TRBJ2-1; D unclear. The CDR3 is 13 amino acids. Per the germline V gene, CDR1 is GTSNPN and CDR2 is SVGIG (reference sequence).

J is TRBJ1-2 and V is TRBV6-9; no clear D. The CDR3 has 13 amino acids. From germline, CDR1 is MNHGY and CDR2 SVAAGI. Trimming took off 2 bases at V and 11 bases at J, with 15 bases between the two ends. The CDR3 DNA reads as TGTGCCAGCAGTTATACCTCACCACCAACTTACACCTTC. Encoded protein: CASSYTSPPTYTF.

J is TRBJ2-7 and V is TRBV19; D gene ambiguous. Deletions cut 6 bases from V and 1 base from J, with 10 bases between. CDR1 and CDR2 from the germline V gene are LNHDA and SQIVND (reference sequence). The CDR3 extends over 13 amino acids. The CDR3 DNA is TGTGCCAGTAGCCGAGAATGGTCCTACGAGCAGTACTTC. It is translated as CASSREWSYEQYF.

The chain combines TRBV4-1 with TRBJ1-2; TRBD1 matches 9 bases. The CDR3 is 15 amino acids. The germline V gene encodes CDR1 MGHRA and CDR2 YSYEKL. With V trimmed by 2 bases and J by 4 bases, 5 bases remained unmatched. CDR3 DNA: TGCGCCAGCAGCCAAACAGGGGGCGCGGGCTATGGCTACACCTTC. This codes for CASSQTGGAGYGYTF.

The genes are TRBV16 and TRBJ2-7; D possibly corresponds to TRBD1 (6 bases). CDR3 length: 14 amino acids. Germline V lookup: CDR1 KGHSY, CDR2 FQNENV. Trimming took 3 bases from V and 5 from J, leaving 14 bases between them. The CDR3 sequence is CASSHSTGTDEQYF. The CDR3 DNA sequence: TGTGCCAGCAGCCATTCTACAGGGACGGACGAGCAGTACTTC.

The J gene is TRBJ1-1, the V gene TRBV4-1; 7 bases align to TRBD1. Germline trimming cut 6 bases from V and 5 bases from J; bases unmatched to any gene: 9. The length of the CDR3 is 14 residues. Germline CDR1 MGHRA, CDR2 YSYEKL. The CDR3 DNA follows: TGCGCCAGCAGGCAACAGGGGTTTTGGACTGAAGCTTTCTTT. It codes for CASRQQGFWTEAFF.

The chain couples TRBV9 to TRBJ1-1; 10 bases fit TRBD1. CDR3 length equals 13 residues. In germline, CDR1 is SGDLS, CDR2 YYNGEE. V was clipped by 3 bases and J by 6 bases; unmatched bases: 2. The CDR3 region is CASSEGTGAEAFF. CDR3 nucleotides: TGTGCCAGCAGCGAGGGGACAGGGGCTGAAGCTTTCTTT.

The chain carries TRBV6-1 and TRBJ1-5, with 8 bases that match TRBD1. This CDR3 contains 15 residues. Germline assignment: CDR1 MNHNS and CDR2 SASEGT. With V trimmed by 4 bases and J by 9 bases, 11 bases remained unmatched. The CDR3 sequence: CASSGFRDRHRPQHF. CDR3 coding DNA: TGTGCCAGCAGTGGATTCCGGGACAGGCATCGGCCCCAGCATTTT.

This clone was observed a single time. V usage is TRBV6-6 and J usage is TRBJ1-1; D unresolved. The ends were cut back, 2 bases at V and 4 bases at J, with 8 bases in the middle. CDR1 and CDR2 (germline): MNHNY, SVGAGI (reference sequence). The CDR3 is made up of 13 amino acids. CDR3 loop: CASSYARSTEAFF. The CDR3 DNA sequence: TGTGCCAGCAGTTACGCTAGGAGCACTGAAGCTTTCTTT.

This chain joins TRBV18 and TRBJ2-5; the D gene is possibly TRBD1 (7 bases). The better agreement between TRBJ2-7 and the DNA end casts doubt on the J call. CDR1 and CDR2 (germline): KGHSH, LQKENI. CDR3 size: 15 residues. The CDR3 reads CASSPQGQGGYEQYF. The CDR3 DNA reads TGTGCCAGCTCACCACAGGGGCAGGGGGGCTACGAGCAGTACTTC.

The V and J genes are TRBV5-6 and TRBJ1-2; 8 nucleotides match TRBD1. CDR3 length equals 18 residues. V was clipped by 2 bases and J by 4 bases; unmatched bases: 16. Per the germline V gene, CDR1 is SGHDT and CDR2 is YYEEEE. This CDR3 reads CASSFRGQRSSQFYGYTF. The DNA of the CDR3 is TGTGCCAGCAGCTTCAGGGGGCAAAGAAGTAGTCAATTCTATGGCTACACCTTC.

V and J are TRBV9 and TRBJ1-3; a possible D gene is TRBD1 (6 bases). The germline V gene has CDR1 SGDLS and CDR2 YYNGEE. CDR3 size: 16 residues. V was pared by 3 bases and J by 4 bases, with 17 bases between. CDR3 nucleotide sequence: TGTGCCAGCAGCGAACATGGGACACTGGGGGGAAACACCATATATTTT. Translation: CASSEHGTLGGNTIYF.

This chain uses TRBV25-1 with TRBJ1-4; D remains unclear. This CDR3 comprises 14 residues. The V end lost 3 bases, the J end lost 8 bases, and 13 bases lay between the germline ends. CDR1 is MGHDK and CDR2 is SYGVNS in the germline V gene. CDR3 in DNA: TGTGCCAGCAGTGATCCGAGCGGAGGGGAAAAACTGTTTTTT. Translating it yields CASSDPSGGEKLFF.

The chain couples TRBV5-5 to TRBJ1-3; tentative D call: TRBD1 (6 bases). Germline V gene data show CDR1 as SGHKS and CDR2 as YYEKEE (reference sequence). Trimming removed 0 bases at V and 2 bases at J, with 12 bases between. The CDR3 is 16 amino acids. CDR3 nucleotides: TGTGCCAGCAGCTTGGAAACAGGGTTTACTGGAAACACCATATATTTT. Residues: CASSLETGFTGNTIYF.

This clone turned up a few times. A single base separates this from a much larger clone, so it may be a read error. Here the CDR3 DNA reads TGTGCCAGCAGCATCTGGGGGCGGGGGAACACTGAAGCTTTCTTT. Its protein product is CASSIWGRGNTEAFF. The J gene is TRBJ1-1, the V gene TRBV13, with D possibly being TRBD1 (6 bases). Looked up from germline, CDR1 is PRHDT and CDR2 is FYEKMQ (reference sequence). V was trimmed by 5 bases and J by 1 base, leaving 14 bases between them. CDR3 length: 15 residues.

The chain links TRBV29-1 to TRBJ2-1; 7 nucleotides align to TRBD2. Germline lookup yields CDR1 SQVTM and CDR2 ANQGSEA. The V segment lost 0 bases and the J segment 1 base; nucleotides outside the gene matches: 12. This CDR3 has 18 amino acids. Here the CDR3 reads CSVEDPPFLGLSYNEQFF. In nucleotides, the CDR3 is TGCAGCGTTGAAGATCCACCATTCTTGGGACTATCCTACAATGAGCAGTTCTTC.

The gene calls are TRBV29-1 and TRBJ2-1, with D possibly TRBD1 on 6 matching bases. The V end lost 3 bases, the J end lost 5 bases, and 20 bases lay between the germline ends. CDR3 length: 16 amino acids. In germline, CDR1 is SQVTM, CDR2 ANQGSEA. The CDR3 nucleotides read TGCAGCGTTGATGGGTTTGGGCAGGGGAAACACAATGAGCAGTTCTTC. As protein: CSVDGFGQGKHNEQFF.

A word on this clone: The junction differs from germline at one of its ends, possibly a read error. The chain joins TRBV18 to TRBJ1-2, with D perhaps TRBD1 (5 bases). CDR3 size: 14 residues. The germline V gene encodes CDR1 KGHSH and CDR2 LQKENI. The CDR3 nucleotides are TGTGCCAGCTCATCATCTCAACCCGGGACCGACTTCCACTTC. This gives the protein CASSSSQPGTDFHF.

The chain couples TRBV29-1 to TRBJ2-1; TRBD2 matches 9 bases. The V gene's germline CDR1 is SQVTM and CDR2 ANQGSEA. The junction had 6 bases not matched to a gene; V was cut back by 6 bases and J by 6 bases. The CDR3 totals 13 residues. The CDR3 nucleotides are TGCAGCGTGTTAGCGGGGGACCTCAATGAGCAGTTCTTC. Its translation: CSVLAGDLNEQFF.

This clone was seen just once. The CDR3 loop reads CATSEGGFNYEQYF. In DNA form, the CDR3 reads TGTGCCACCAGCGAAGGGGGCTTTAACTACGAGCAGTACTTC. This chain joins TRBV15 and TRBJ2-7; 7 positions match TRBD1. Trimming removed 5 bases from V and 3 bases from J; junction bases left unmatched: 7. The germline gives CDR1 LNHNV, CDR2 YYDKDF (reference sequence). The CDR3 contains 14 residues.

This clone was counted between two and nine times. The V and J genes are TRBV11-3 and TRBJ1-1; D unresolved. Trimming left V 5 bases short and J 4 bases short, with 11 bases between. This CDR3 region has 13 residues. Germline V gives CDR1 SGHNT, CDR2 YENEEA. The chain's CDR3 is CASSPDVATEAFF. The CDR3 DNA is TGTGCCAGCAGCCCCGACGTAGCCACTGAAGCTTTCTTT.

The chain is built from TRBV7-3 and TRBJ2-1, with D perhaps matching TRBD2 (6 bases). Germline assignment: CDR1 SGHTA and CDR2 FQGTGA. Trimming removed 2 bases from V and 0 bases from J, with 17 bases in between. CDR3 length: 18 amino acids. CDR3 in DNA: TGTGCCAGCAGCTTAGACGGAGGGCGGGGTTCCTCCTACAATGAGCAGTTCTTC. This translates into CASSLDGGRGSSYNEQFF.

The gene calls are TRBV9 and TRBJ2-1, with TRBD1 identical over 9 bases. Germline V CDR1 and CDR2: SGDLS, YYNGEE. V was clipped by 4 bases and J by 3 bases; unmatched bases: 5. This CDR3 region has 15 residues. CDR3 sequence: CASSTRQGDYNEQFF. The CDR3 DNA reads as TGTGCCAGCAGCACACGACAGGGGGACTACAATGAGCAGTTCTTC.